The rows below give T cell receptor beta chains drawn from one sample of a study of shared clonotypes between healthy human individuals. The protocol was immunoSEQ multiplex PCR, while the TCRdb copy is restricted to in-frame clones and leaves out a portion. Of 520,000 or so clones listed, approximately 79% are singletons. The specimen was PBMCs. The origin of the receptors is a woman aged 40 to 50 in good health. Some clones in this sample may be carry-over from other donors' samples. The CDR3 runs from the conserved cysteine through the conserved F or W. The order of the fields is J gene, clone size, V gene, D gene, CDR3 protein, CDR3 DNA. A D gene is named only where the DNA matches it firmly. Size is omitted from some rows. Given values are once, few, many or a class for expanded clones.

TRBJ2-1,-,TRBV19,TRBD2,CASSRDRGGVFNEQFF,TGTGCCAGTAGTAGAGACCGGGGAGGGGTTTTCAATGAGCAGTTCTTC
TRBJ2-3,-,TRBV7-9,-,CASSLGTGPDTQYF,TGTGCCAGCAGCTTAGGTACGGGGCCAGATACGCAGTATTTT
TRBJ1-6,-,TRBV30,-,CAWRVEIDNSPLHF,TGTGCCTGGCGGGTAGAGATTGATAATTCACCCCTCCACTTT
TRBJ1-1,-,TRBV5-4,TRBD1,CASSLETGGFLGPNTEAFF,TGTGCCAGCAGCTTGGAAACAGGGGGCTTCTTGGGCCCAAACACTGAAGCTTTCTTT
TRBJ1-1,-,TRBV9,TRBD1,CASSTTGVGTEAFF,TGTGCCAGCAGCACAACAGGGGTTGGAACTGAAGCTTTCTTT
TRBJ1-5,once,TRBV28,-,CASSMLFQGTQPQHF,TGTGCCAGCAGTATGCTATTCCAGGGTACTCAGCCCCAGCATTTT
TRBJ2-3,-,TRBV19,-,CASSIDQGTSTDTQYF,TGTGCCAGTAGTATAGATCAGGGGACTAGCACAGATACGCAGTATTTT
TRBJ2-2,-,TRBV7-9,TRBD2,CASSSTSGSVTGELFF,TGTGCCAGCAGCTCAACTAGCGGGAGTGTCACCGGGGAGCTGTTTTTT
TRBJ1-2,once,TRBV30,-,CAWSYGLESNYGYTF,TGTGCCTGGAGTTATGGTCTGGAGTCTAACTATGGCTACACCTTC
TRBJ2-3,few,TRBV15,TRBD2,CATGAGGDTDTQYF,TGTGCCACCGGTGCGGGAGGGGACACAGATACGCAGTATTTT
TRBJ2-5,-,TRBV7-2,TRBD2,CASSFGLAAETQYF,TGTGCCAGCAGCTTTGGACTAGCCGCGGAGACCCAGTACTTC
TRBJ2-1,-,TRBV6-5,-,CASRRESYNEQFF,TGTGCCAGCCGGAGGGAATCCTACAATGAGCAGTTCTTC
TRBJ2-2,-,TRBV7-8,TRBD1,CASSRQGGWVYGELFF,TGTGCCAGCAGCCGACAGGGGGGTTGGGTCTACGGGGAGCTGTTTTTT
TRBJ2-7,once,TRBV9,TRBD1,CASSLLAGGSYEQYF,TGTGCCAGCAGCCTTCTGGCAGGGGGCTCCTACGAGCAGTACTTC
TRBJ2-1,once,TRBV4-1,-,CASSQDRGTTYNEQFF,TGCGCCAGCAGCCAAGATCGAGGAACCACCTACAATGAGCAGTTCTTC
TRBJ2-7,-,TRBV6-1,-,CASNFGQGSYEQYF,TGTGCCAGCAATTTCGGGCAGGGGTCCTACGAGCAGTACTTC
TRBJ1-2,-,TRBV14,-,CASSQVGGYTF,TGTGCCAGCAGCCAAGTTGGGGGCTACACCTTC
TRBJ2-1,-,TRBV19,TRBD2,CASSIGLAKYNEQFF,TGTGCCAGTAGTATTGGACTAGCGAAATACAATGAGCAGTTCTTC
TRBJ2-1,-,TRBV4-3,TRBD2,CASSRGAGLAYNEQFF,TGCGCCAGCAGCCGCGGAGCGGGACTAGCCTACAATGAGCAGTTCTTC
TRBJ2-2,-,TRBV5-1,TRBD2,CASSPGLNTGELFF,TGCGCCAGCAGCCCGGGACTAAACACCGGGGAGCTGTTTTTT
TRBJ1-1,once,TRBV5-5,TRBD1,CASSLDRGTGMNTEAFF,TGTGCCAGCAGCCTTGACAGGGGAACAGGAATGAACACTGAAGCTTTCTTT
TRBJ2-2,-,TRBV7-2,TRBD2,CASLSGSTGELFF,TGTGCCAGCCTTAGCGGGAGCACCGGGGAGCTGTTTTTT
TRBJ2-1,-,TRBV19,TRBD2,CASTGGLAGGRNEQFF,TGTGCCAGTACAGGGGGACTAGCGGGAGGTCGCAATGAGCAGTTCTTC
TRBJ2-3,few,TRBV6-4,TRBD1,CASSEGTVGTDTQYF,TGTGCCAGCAGTGAGGGGACAGTTGGCACAGATACGCAGTATTTT